This T cell receptor (beta chain) was captured in a study of human T cells and chemical hapten exposure. Study-wide points: The formation of large CDR3 similarity clusters by expanded TCRs significantly exceeded that of controls.

Germline V gene lookup returns CDR1 SGHRS and CDR2 YFSETQ. This CDR3 has 16 residues. Germline trimming cut 4 bases from V and 0 bases from J; bases unmatched to any gene: 7. MiXCR, applied by TCRdb to the RACE reads, yields one record per CDR3 protein. The top ten clones hold approximately 4.7% of a sample with about 84,000 distinct CDR3 sequences, over 9.5% of them seen once. There are many counts of this clonotype. The antigen is unknown. The sample's time point: patch test 2, 6 weeks after DPC sensitization. Documented treatment: therapeutic diphenylcyclopropenone sensitization with weekly scalp DPC.

This clonotype originated in a woman in her fifties or sixties with alopecia areata. Some clones in this sample may be carry-over from other donors' samples. The chain links TRBV5-1 to TRBJ1-1; 9 bases map to TRBD1. Sequencing was performed on whole blood, taken in connection with sensitization to the hapten diphenylcyclopropenone (DPC). CDR3 loop: CASSVGQGLMNTEAFF. The DNA for the CDR3 is TGCGCCAGCAGCGTGGGACAGGGCCTGATGAACACTGAAGCTTTCTTT.